Below, one T cell receptor (beta chain) is given with its context. Its matching antigen is unknown. The sample originates from a study of cytomegalovirus exposure and HLA in healthy donors. Trimming removed 1 base from V and 0 bases from J, with 6 bases in between. CDR1 is LNHDA and CDR2 is SQIVND in the germline V gene (reference sequence). CDR3 size: 15 residues. Notes on the study in general: The authors listed some 150 TCR beta chains as cytomegalovirus-associated. In a later analysis, V- and J-gene trimming of beta chains associated with a DCLRE1C missense variant, replicated independently. Earlier findings revealed that most TCR beta V segments proved productive either about 90% or about 30% of the time.

The PCR contained 60 Vbeta and 13 Jbeta primers. Sequencing used immunoSEQ multiplex PCR; TCRdb keeps in-frame clones, though not all of them. The table lists more than 110,000 clones, around 84% of them singletons. This rearrangement joins TRBV19 to TRBJ1-4; tentatively, D is TRBD1 (5 bases). The source material was PBMCs. The TCR was taken from a man in his fifties or sixties in good health and CMV-seronegative. The CDR3 region is CASSIGGATNEKLFF. The CDR3 region has the DNA TGTGCCAGTAGTATAGGGGGCGCAACTAATGAAAAACTGTTTTTT.